A selection of T cell receptor beta chains follows, all from one sample in a study of cytomegalovirus exposure and HLA in healthy donors. Here immunoSEQ multiplex PCR was the method, and the copy in TCRdb shows in-frame clones only, minus some. The sample carries about 200,000 clones, around 88% recorded once. The sample comprised PBMCs. The source of these receptors is a man aged 35-49 years in good health and CMV-seropositive. Both conserved end residues are part of each CDR3. D genes are given only for firm matches. The size field is filled for only some rows; it gives once, few, many or a size class.

abundance	v_gene	j_gene	d_gene	CDR3nt	CDR3aa
.	TRBV15	TRBJ2-7	.	TGTGCCACCAGCAGGGAACCCCAGGGTAACAACGAGCAGTACTTC	CATSREPQGNNEQYF
.	TRBV11-1	TRBJ1-1	TRBD1	TGTGCCAGCAGCTTGGACAGGCCCACTGAAGCTTTCTTT	CASSLDRPTEAFF
.	TRBV4-1	TRBJ2-7	.	TGCGCCAGCAGCCAAGACGGCAAGGGCGCGTCAACAGCGGGTCTTTACGAGCAGTACTTC	CASSQDGKGASTAGLYEQYF
.	TRBV9	TRBJ1-3	.	TGTGCCAGCAGCGTAGGTGAGCACTCTGGAAACACCATATATTTT	CASSVGEHSGNTIYF
.	TRBV11-3	TRBJ2-1	TRBD2	TGTGCCAGCAGCTTAGGCGGGAGTCCCTACAATGAGCAGTTCTTC	CASSLGGSPYNEQFF
few	TRBV6-1	TRBJ1-2	.	TGTGCCAGCAGTGAGGCCGGGGGCTATGGCTACACCTTC	CASSEAGGYGYTF
once	TRBV5-1	TRBJ2-2	.	TGCGCCAGCAGCCGAGGGGGCGGGGAGCTGTTTTTT	CASSRGGGELFF
.	TRBV19	TRBJ1-1	TRBD1	TGTGCCAGTAGTATCGGGGCCACAGGGGGAACTGAAGCTTTCTTT	CASSIGATGGTEAFF
.	TRBV5-6	TRBJ1-6	.	TGTGCCAGCACCCCGGGGGGTTTGTATAATTCACCCCTCCACTTT	CASTPGGLYNSPLHF
.	TRBV19	TRBJ2-3	TRBD1	TGTGCCAGTAGTATTGGACAGGGGGACCGCACAGATACGCAGTATTTT	CASSIGQGDRTDTQYF
once	TRBV7-8	TRBJ2-3	TRBD1	TGTGCCAGCAGCTCGCCCGGCAGGGGGTACACAGATACGCAGTATTTT	CASSSPGRGYTDTQYF
.	TRBV5-5	TRBJ2-5	.	TGTGCCAGCAAACCCGGGACTCCTATGTACCAAGAGACCCAGTACTTC	CASKPGTPMYQETQYF
.	TRBV6-5	TRBJ1-2	.	TGTGCCAGCAGTTACTCGGGCAGGGGCATCTATGGCTACACCTTC	CASSYSGRGIYGYTF
.	TRBV5-4	TRBJ1-2	.	TGTGCCAGCAGCTTGGGAGGTTCCTCCGGGGATGGCTACACCTTC	CASSLGGSSGDGYTF
.	TRBV9	TRBJ1-3	TRBD1	TGTGCCAGCAGCCCGACGGGACAGGGGGGCGGGAACACCATATATTTT	CASSPTGQGGGNTIYF
.	TRBV5-6	TRBJ2-3	TRBD2	TGTGCCAGCAGGCCACTAGCGGGAGGGCCAGATACGCAGTATTTT	CASRPLAGGPDTQYF
.	TRBV5-1	TRBJ1-1	.	TGCGCCAGCTTGGGACTTCCGAACACTGAAGCTTTCTTT	CASLGLPNTEAFF